This entry lists 22 T cell receptor beta chains sequenced from one sample in a study of post-analysis software for immune sequencing data. No cognate antigen is known for these TCRs. Prepared TCR beta cDNA libraries contained unique molecular identifiers. TCRdb used MiXCR to reprocess the PCR reads, holding one entry per CDR3 protein. The table lists 430,000 or so distinct CDR3 sequences, 35% to 45% of them singletons, with approximately 7.6% in the top ten. Broader study findings: Five TRBV segments, including TRBV5-6, TRBV5-1 and TRBV20-1, were more frequent in patients than controls.

Input material: blood. These receptors originate from a girl aged 2-15 years with multiple sclerosis.

The chain links TRBV7-9 to TRBJ1-1, with 7 bases that match TRBD1. CDR1 and CDR2 from the germline V gene are SEHNR and FQNEAQ (reference sequence). The CDR3 length is 15 residues. V lost 5 bases and J lost 3; bases outside the gene matches: 9. The CDR3 reads CASSARDSPHTEAFF. The CDR3 DNA sequence: TGTGCCAGCAGCGCGCGGGACAGTCCGCACACTGAAGCTTTCTTT.

This clonotype was counted a few times. The chain recombines TRBV20-1 with TRBJ2-2, with a weak D call TRBD1 (5 bases). This CDR3 is 15 amino acids long. Trimming left V 2 bases short and J 5 bases short, with 15 bases between. In germline, CDR1 is DFQATT, CDR2 SNEGSKA (reference sequence). The DNA of the CDR3 is TGCAGTGCTAGAACCACACGTAGGGGTACCGGGGAGCTGTTTTTT. Translated, it gives CSARTTRRGTGELFF.

The genes are TRBV14 and TRBJ2-4; D assignment may be TRBD1 or TRBD2 (5 bases each). Gene TRBJ2-7 matches the end of the DNA better, so the J call may be wrong. CDR1 is SGHDN, CDR2 FVKESK, per germline. The CDR3 is made up of 17 amino acids. Here the CDR3 reads CASSLLPEDTFSYEQYF. In DNA form, the CDR3 reads TGTGCCAGCAGCCTCCTACCGGAGGACACCTTCTCCTACGAGCAGTACTTC.

This clonotype has more than one count but fewer than ten. The V call is TRBV5-1, the J call TRBJ2-1; 9 bases line up with TRBD2. The J segment lost 3 bases and the V segment lost 1 base, leaving 8 bases of the junction unmatched. CDR3 length equals 17 residues. CDR1 SGHRS and CDR2 YFSETQ come from the germline V gene. CDR3 DNA: TGCGCCAGCAGCTTGATTTTAGCGGGAGACAGCTACAATGAGCAGTTCTTC. Amino acids: CASSLILAGDSYNEQFF.

This clonotype has more than one count but fewer than ten. The V and J genes are TRBV10-3 and TRBJ2-3; 9 bases are shared with TRBD2. The CDR3 has 14 residues. The V and J ends lost 4 bases and 1 base, in that order; junction bases with no gene match: 0. Germline lookup yields CDR1 ENHRY and CDR2 SYGVKD. CDR3 DNA: TGTGCCATCAGTGGGACTAGCGGCACAGATACGCAGTATTTT. Protein: CAISGTSGTDTQYF.

This clonotype was counted a single time. The genes are TRBV20-1 and TRBJ1-5, with D possibly TRBD1 on 5 matching bases. CDR1 DFQATT and CDR2 SNEGSKA come from the germline V gene (reference sequence). The CDR3 has 16 residues. Trimming stripped 6 bases from V and 1 base from J, with 19 bases between. The CDR3: CSAHSMEGSSNQPQHF. The CDR3 coding sequence is TGCAGTGCGCACTCAATGGAGGGGTCGAGCAATCAGCCCCAGCATTTT.

The chain combines TRBV3-1 with TRBJ2-3; D may be TRBD1 or TRBD2 (5 bases each). V was cut by 0 bases and J by 5 bases, with 9 bases left in between. Germline assignment: CDR1 LGHDT and CDR2 YNNKEL (reference sequence). The CDR3 runs 14 residues. The CDR3 sequence is CASSQDYGGDTQYF. The CDR3 bases are TGTGCCAGCAGCCAAGATTATGGGGGAGATACGCAGTATTTT.

In regard to this clonotype: A much more abundant neighbour one base away suggests this may be a read error. The chain links TRBV28 to TRBJ2-7; TRBD2 agrees at 9 bases. Germline-derived CDR1 and CDR2 are MDHEN and SYDVKM. The CDR3 is 13 amino acids. The CDR3 spells CVTSGGFSYEQYF. As DNA, the CDR3 is TGTGTCACCAGCGGGGGGTTTTCCTACGAGCAGTACTTC.

J is TRBJ2-4 and V is TRBV7-2; no reliable D call. This CDR3 contains 12 residues. Per the germline V gene, CDR1 is SGHTA and CDR2 is FQGNSA. V lost 5 bases, J lost 8 bases, and 10 bases lay in between. As DNA, the CDR3 is TGTGCCAGCAGCCCGAGACGGGACATTCAGTACTTC. As protein: CASSPRRDIQYF.

The chain joins TRBV12-3 or TRBV12-4 to TRBJ2-4, with a tentative D call TRBD1 (5 bases). The end of the DNA aligns better with TRBJ2-7, so the J call may be wrong. The CDR3 spans 14 residues. The CDR3 region has the DNA TGTGCCAGCAGAGGAAACAGGTATGCCTACGAGCAGTACTTC. It codes for CASRGNRYAYEQYF.

The gene calls are TRBV4-2 and TRBJ1-4, with 7 bases aligning to TRBD1. Trimming removed 0 bases from V and 7 bases from J; junction bases left unmatched: 8. The CDR3 totals 16 residues. Germline V lookup: CDR1 LGHNA, CDR2 YNFKEQ. CDR3 protein: CASSQDSTGRTEKLFF. The DNA for the CDR3 is TGTGCCAGCAGCCAAGATTCGACAGGGAGGACTGAAAAACTGTTTTTT.

The chain uses TRBV12-3 or TRBV12-4 and TRBJ1-5; D possibly corresponds to TRBD1 (5 bases). V was clipped by 8 bases and J by 6 bases, with 14 bases between them. There are 13 residues in the CDR3. In DNA, the CDR3 is TGTGCCAGCCAGAGGGGATCGGGTCAGCCCCAGCATTTT. This encodes CASQRGSGQPQHF.

The CDR3 loop reads CAWAGQMNTEAFF. CDR3 bases: TGTGCCTGGGCGGGACAGATGAACACTGAAGCTTTCTTT. V is TRBV30 and J is TRBJ1-1; 7 bases are a match to TRBD1. After removal of 5 bases from V and 0 bases from J, the junction contained 3 bases not matched to a gene. CDR3 size: 13 residues. CDR1 GTSNPN and CDR2 SVGIG come from the germline V gene (reference sequence).

The chain is built from TRBV7-2 and TRBJ2-5; either TRBD1 or TRBD2 may supply D (5 bases each). The J call may not be correct, given that the DNA end is closer to TRBJ2-7. The CDR3 runs 13 residues. The germline V gene has CDR1 SGHTA and CDR2 FQGNSA. The CDR3 reads CASSLVFGAEQYF. The CDR3 DNA reads TGTGCCAGCAGCTTAGTGTTCGGGGCCGAGCAGTACTTC.

V gene TRBV7-9 combines with J gene TRBJ2-5, with D possibly TRBD1 on 5 matching bases. The J call may be mistaken, given a closer DNA end match to TRBJ2-7. The CDR3 consists of 13 residues. Germline-derived CDR1 and CDR2 are SEHNR and FQNEAQ (reference sequence). Here the CDR3 reads CASSSDISSEQYF. CDR3 DNA sequence: TGTGCCAGCAGCTCGGACATTTCGAGCGAGCAGTACTTC.

The chain has TRBV7-9 and TRBJ1-2; D is undetermined. Trimming stripped 2 bases from V and 8 bases from J, with 18 bases between. The CDR3 totals 15 residues. Germline values: CDR1 SEHNR, CDR2 FQNEAQ (reference sequence). The DNA of the CDR3 is TGTGCCAGCAGCTTAAATCGACTTGACATGAGAGGCTACACCTTC. Amino acids: CASSLNRLDMRGYTF.

J is TRBJ1-4 and V is TRBV6-4; no definite D call. Trimming pared 3 bases from V and 2 bases from J, leaving 10 bases between. CDR1 and CDR2 (germline): MRHNA, SNTAGT. CDR3 size: 15 residues. The CDR3 sequence is CASSDGEGTNEKLFF. The CDR3 DNA sequence: TGTGCCAGCAGTGATGGGGAGGGTACTAATGAAAAACTGTTTTTT.

The table lists this clonotype with a few counts. This rearrangement joins TRBV28 to TRBJ2-3; D ambiguous. Germline CDR1 reads MDHEN; CDR2 reads SYDVKM. With 1 base removed from V and 2 bases from J, the gap between germline ends came to 10 bases. This CDR3 is built from 15 residues. This CDR3 reads CASSLSPDFTDTQYF. The CDR3, as DNA: TGTGCCAGCAGTTTATCCCCGGATTTCACAGATACGCAGTATTTT.

The chain is built from TRBV5-1 and TRBJ2-3; 7 nucleotides agree with TRBD2. CDR1 and CDR2 (germline): SGHRS, YFSETQ. This CDR3 region has 15 residues. Trimming took 4 bases from V and 2 from J; bases not matched to a gene: 7. CDR3 nucleotide sequence: TGCGCCAGCAGCCACGGGACTAACCCCACAGATACGCAGTATTTT. Translating gives CASSHGTNPTDTQYF.

In its sample, this clonotype was seen a few times. The rearrangement uses TRBV29-1 and TRBJ2-7; D assignment may be TRBD1 or TRBD2 (6 bases each). The CDR3 length is 12 residues. Between the trimmed V and J ends, which lost 3 bases and 6 bases, there was a span of 12 bases. The V gene's germline CDR1 is SQVTM and CDR2 ANQGSEA. This chain's CDR3 is CSVDVQGGEQYF. The CDR3 bases are TGCAGCGTTGACGTACAGGGAGGCGAGCAGTACTTC.

The rearrangement uses TRBV3-1 and TRBJ2-1; D not certain. This CDR3 is 13 amino acids long. Trimming shortened V by 0 bases and J by 8 bases, and 8 bases separated the two germline ends. Looked up from germline, CDR1 is LGHDT and CDR2 is YNNKEL (reference sequence). The CDR3 sequence: CASSQDPGHEQFF. The CDR3 region has the DNA TGTGCCAGCAGCCAAGATCCTGGACATGAGCAGTTCTTC.

This clonotype has only a few counts. This chain joins TRBV10-2 and TRBJ1-2; no reliable D call. CDR3 length: 11 residues. CDR1 and CDR2 (germline): WSHSY, SAAADI. The ends were cut back, 8 bases at V and 3 bases at J, with 7 bases in the middle. The CDR3 bases are TGCGCCAGCCGCGTCGACTATGGCTACACCTTC. Translating it yields CASRVDYGYTF.